These T cell receptor beta chains were read from a single sample in a study of blood T cell repertoires in COVID-19. Generated by immunoSEQ multiplex PCR, the TCRdb table keeps only in-frame clones and is missing some. The sample holds more than 400,000 clones, approximately 85% seen once. The sequenced material came from peripheral blood. Receptors were obtained from a human donor in a cohort sampled during active COVID-19. Each CDR3 is given with its conserved first and last residue. A D gene is named only where the DNA matches it firmly. Not all rows give a size; the values are once, few, many and, for expanded clones, a class.

abundance | j_gene | v_gene | d_gene | CDR3nt | CDR3aa
NA | TRBJ1-5 | TRBV28 | TRBD1 | TGTGCCAGCAGCCCCGGGACAGGGGGGGATCAGCCCCAGCATTTT | CASSPGTGGDQPQHF
NA | TRBJ1-1 | TRBV15 | NA | TGTGCCACCAGCAGAGATCCCCTCTACGGGGCTTTCTTT | CATSRDPLYGAFF
once | TRBJ2-1 | TRBV7-3 | NA | TGTGCCAGCAGCCAAACTAGGAGCTCCTACAATGAGCAGTTCTTC | CASSQTRSSYNEQFF
NA | TRBJ2-3 | TRBV30 | TRBD2 | TGTGCCTGGCTAAGAGCGGGATATAGCACAGATACGCAGTATTTT | CAWLRAGYSTDTQYF
NA | TRBJ2-2 | TRBV5-1 | TRBD2 | TGCGCCAGCAGTTACGGACTAGCGGGAGGACCTAGGGGACCCGGGGAGCTGTTTTTT | CASSYGLAGGPRGPGELFF
NA | TRBJ2-2 | TRBV7-2 | NA | TGTGCCAGCAGCCCGCGAACCGGGGAGCTGTTTTTT | CASSPRTGELFF
NA | TRBJ1-2 | TRBV19 | TRBD1 | TGTGCCAGTAGTGCCCCCGGGACAGGGGGTCTCTATGGCTACACCTTC | CASSAPGTGGLYGYTF
NA | TRBJ1-1 | TRBV12-1 | NA | TGTGCCAGCAGCTTTGCGCTCCTCGTAGGACAGGGTCATGCTATAGTGAACACTGAAGCTTTCTTT | CASSFALLVGQGHAIVNTEAFF
NA | TRBJ2-7 | TRBV6-1 | NA | TGTGCCAGCAGTGACAGGTTAGGCTCCTACGAGCAGTACTTC | CASSDRLGSYEQYF
once | TRBJ1-4 | TRBV7-2 | TRBD1 | TGTGCCAGCAGCCAAAACCTTTTCGGACAGGGGGTAACTAATGAAAAACTGTTTTTT | CASSQNLFGQGVTNEKLFF
NA | TRBJ2-2 | TRBV10-2 | NA | TGCGCCAGCAGTGAGCCCGGGTTAGGCACCGGGGAGCTGTTTTTT | CASSEPGLGTGELFF
NA | TRBJ1-4 | TRBV5-4 | TRBD1 | TGTGCCAGCAGCTTGGGGGTATCGGGACAGCGGAATGAAAAACTGTTTTTT | CASSLGVSGQRNEKLFF
NA | TRBJ1-2 | TRBV5-6 | TRBD1 | TGTGCCAGCAGCTTGGACGGCAGGGGGTCCTATGGCTACACCTTC | CASSLDGRGSYGYTF
NA | TRBJ2-3 | TRBV5-1 | NA | TGCGCCAGCAGCTCGGACAGATACACAGATACGCAGTATTTT | CASSSDRYTDTQYF
NA | TRBJ1-5 | TRBV11-2 | TRBD1 | TGTGCCAGCAGCCCCGGGGACAGGGGGCTTCAGCCCCAGCATTTT | CASSPGDRGLQPQHF
NA | TRBJ1-1 | TRBV6-1 | NA | TGTGCCAGCAGTGATCGTCAGACTGGGGGCTCTGGAGCTTTCTTT | CASSDRQTGGSGAFF
NA | TRBJ2-5 | TRBV5-1 | TRBD1 | TGCGCCAGCAGCTTCCGGGACAGGGGACAAGAGACCCAGTACTTC | CASSFRDRGQETQYF
NA | TRBJ2-5 | TRBV5-4 | TRBD1 | TGTGCCAGCAGCTTGAAGGGGACAGAAGAGACCCAGTACTTC | CASSLKGTEETQYF
NA | TRBJ1-2 | TRBV5-6 | TRBD1 | TGTGCCAGCAGCTACCAACAGGGGGCCCTTAACTATGGCTACACCTTC | CASSYQQGALNYGYTF
NA | TRBJ2-3 | TRBV5-1 | TRBD2 | TGCGCCAGCAGCCCCCAGGTAGCGCGGGAGATACGTGGAGATACGCAGTATTTT | CASSPQVAREIRGDTQYF
NA | TRBJ2-1 | TRBV28 | TRBD2 | TGTGCCAGCGGACCGACTAGCGGGGGTATTGTGGAGCAGTTCTTC | CASGPTSGGIVEQFF
NA | TRBJ2-1 | TRBV2 | NA | TGTGCCAGCAGTCTCCTAGGAGGCGAGCAGTTCTTC | CASSLLGGEQFF
NA | TRBJ2-5 | TRBV29-1 | NA | TGCAGCGTTGGTCCGGAAGAGACCCAGTACTTC | CSVGPEETQYF
NA | TRBJ2-2 | TRBV7-7 | NA | TGTGCTAGCAGCTTAGGTTCTAGCGAGGCCGGGGAGCTGTTTTTT | CASSLGSSEAGELFF
once | TRBJ1-2 | TRBV4-3 | NA | TGCGCCAGCAGCCAAGATGTAGGCGGCTATGGCTACACCTTC | CASSQDVGGYGYTF
NA | TRBJ2-1 | TRBV7-2 | NA | TGTGCCAGCAGCTTAAAGCGGGTGAGCTCCTACAATGAGCAGTTCTTC | CASSLKRVSSYNEQFF
NA | TRBJ2-5 | TRBV4-1 | NA | TGCGCCAGCAGGGATTGGGCTAGCGCTAGTCAAGAGACCCAGTACTTC | CASRDWASASQETQYF
once | TRBJ2-7 | TRBV2 | NA | TGTGCCAGCACGGACGGGGTGACCTACGAGCAGTACTTC | CASTDGVTYEQYF
NA | TRBJ2-3 | TRBV19 | NA | TGTGCCAGTAGTATAGATCGGGGTTTCGCAGATACGCAGTATTTT | CASSIDRGFADTQYF
NA | TRBJ2-6 | TRBV9 | NA | TGTGCCAGCAGCGTACAGGTAGGTTACTCTGGGGCCAACGTCCTGACTTTC | CASSVQVGYSGANVLTF
NA | TRBJ1-2 | TRBV20-1 | NA | TGCAGTGCTAGTCATGACAGATACTATGGCTACACCTTC | CSASHDRYYGYTF
NA | TRBJ2-7 | TRBV4-1 | NA | TGCGCCAGCAGCCAAGAACAGGCCTCCTACGAGCAGTACTTC | CASSQEQASYEQYF
NA | TRBJ2-1 | TRBV6-2/TRBV6-3 | TRBD2 | TGTGCCAGCAGTTACCCGACTAGCGGGACGGCCCAGTTCTTC | CASSYPTSGTAQFF
once | TRBJ1-2 | TRBV18 | NA | TGTGCCAGCTCACCGACAGCGACCTATGGCTACACCTTC | CASSPTATYGYTF
NA | TRBJ1-2 | TRBV30 | TRBD1 | TGTGCCTGGTATGGACAGGGGGATGGTGGCTACACCTTC | CAWYGQGDGGYTF
NA | TRBJ2-7 | TRBV19 | TRBD1 | TGTGCCAGTAGTCCAATAGGGGCGGACAGGGGGACCTACGAGCAGTACTTC | CASSPIGADRGTYEQYF
NA | TRBJ1-1 | TRBV2 | TRBD1 | TGTGCCAGCACTCAAGTGACAGGGGTCACTGAAGCTTTCTTT | CASTQVTGVTEAFF
once | TRBJ1-2 | TRBV9 | NA | TGTGCCAGCAGCCCAAGCCCTCCCTACCTTCAGTACTATGGTTACACCTTC | CASSPSPPYLQYYGYTF
once | TRBJ2-1 | TRBV14 | NA | TGTGCCAGCAGCCCCTTGGGGGGGCTCTACAATGAGCAGTTCTTC | CASSPLGGLYNEQFF
NA | TRBJ2-7 | TRBV28 | TRBD2 | TGTGCCAGCAGTACCACTAGCGGGAGAACCTACGAGCAGTACTTC | CASSTTSGRTYEQYF
NA | TRBJ1-4 | TRBV28 | TRBD1 | TGTGCCAGCAGTTCACCCGGGACAGGGTCAAATGAAAAACTGTTTTTT | CASSSPGTGSNEKLFF
NA | TRBJ1-2 | TRBV7-9 | TRBD1 | TGTGCCAGCAGCTTAGTGACAGGGAATGGCTACACCTTC | CASSLVTGNGYTF
NA | TRBJ2-7 | TRBV21-1 | NA | TGTGCCAGCAGCAAAGGTAGCGGGAGTTCCTACGAGCAGTACTTC | CASSKGSGSSYEQYF
NA | TRBJ2-1 | TRBV29-1 | NA | TGCAGCGTTGGGTCAGGATCCTACAATGAGCAGTTCTTC | CSVGSGSYNEQFF
NA | TRBJ1-5 | TRBV28 | NA | TGTGCCAGCAGGTCCGACAGGACAAGCAATCAGCCCCAGCATTTT | CASRSDRTSNQPQHF
NA | TRBJ2-1 | TRBV7-2 | TRBD2 | TGTGCCAGCAGCCAGCGGGAGGCCCGGCAAAATGAGCAGTTCTTC | CASSQREARQNEQFF
once | TRBJ2-1 | TRBV24-1 | NA | TGTGCCACCAGTGACAGGATTTACAATGAGCAGTTCTTC | CATSDRIYNEQFF
NA | TRBJ1-1 | TRBV29-1 | TRBD1 | TGCAGCGTTTCGGGACAGGTGAACACTGAAGCTTTCTTT | CSVSGQVNTEAFF
NA | TRBJ2-1 | TRBV7-2 | TRBD2 | TGTGCCAGCAGCGCCGGACTAGCGGGGGACAATGAGCAGTTCTTC | CASSAGLAGDNEQFF
NA | TRBJ2-2 | TRBV4-3 | TRBD2 | TGCGCCAGCAGCCAAGTGAAACAGCGGGGGGACACCGGGGAGCTGTTTTTT | CASSQVKQRGDTGELFF